This T cell receptor beta chain emerged from a study of T cell repertoires in cytomegalovirus infection. On this clonotype: Its target is not known. A read error may explain this, as a much larger clone is one base away.

Germline assignment: CDR1 SGHTA and CDR2 FQGNSA. The CDR3 has 16 amino acids. From the reads, TCRdb called clonotypes with MiXCR, one entry per CDR3 protein. This sample has roughly 920,000 distinct CDR3 sequences, with 30% to 40% found just once. This clonotype was sampled from a human donor in good health (CMV status not recorded). Some clones in this sample may be carry-over from other donors' samples. Material: cultured CD8+ T cells from PBMCs, obtained from culture after CMV antigen stimulation. The chain couples TRBV7-2 to TRBJ2-7; 9 bases fit TRBD2. The CDR3 spells CACSDFTGLASYEQYF. In nucleotides, the CDR3 is TGTGCCTGCAGTGACTTTACGGGACTAGCTTCCTACGAGCAGTACTTC.